Detailed here is one TCR beta chain. Its recognized antigen is unknown. No base-level quality is on record; no much larger clone is a single base apart. The sample comes from a study of blood T cell repertoires in COVID-19 (dated by TCRdb to about 2020). Broadly, across the study: The collaborator samples originated in the United States, Italy and Spain and spanned the acute and convalescent phases of COVID-19. Where HLA class I and class II types were available, the types were taken from metadata supplied by the sample provider, not from assay-based typing. The material from the prospective study consisted of cDNA or gDNA derived from T cells, B-cell-depleted T cells, or PBMCs. Samples came from the ongoing ImmuneRACE study (first 160 participants) plus 1,254 subjects from 6 global collaborators. A freely available public database, intended as a resource for researchers studying the immune response to SARS-CoV-2, is where the repertoires were released. Deeply sampled blood TCRbeta repertoires from subjects exposed to, actively infected with, or recovered from COVID-19 were included in the dataset. The sample metadata nearly always contained a de-identified subject ID, COVID-19 status, age in years and sex. Points the paper makes about the study in general: How much clinical and demographic metadata was included differed by source and by participant, and the metadata was provided uncurated.

Collaborating institutions collected whole blood in K2EDTA tubes following their own protocols. For TCRbeta analysis, collaborators shipped samples in one of three forms: frozen whole blood, isolated PBMCs, or DNA extracted from either of those sample types. The CDR3 goes from the cysteine to the phenylalanine over 15 residues. Left in the record is the CDR3 DNA by itself, 45 bases read in frame from the first base. Trimming leaves V shorter by 4 bases and J shorter by 6 bases, with the junction holding 9 bases beyond the gene matches. CDR1 and CDR2 were assigned from the germline V gene as KGHDR and SFDVKD. TCRbeta CDR3 regions were amplified from genomic DNA using the immunoSEQ Assay, a bias-controlled multiplex PCR. The study's processing was this. The number of nucleated cells in each sample was estimated by amplification of reference gene primers within the assay. Sequence reads were collapsed and filtered to measure the absolute abundance of every unique TCRbeta CDR3 rearrangement. For each sample, productive Simpson clonality was calculated as the square root of Simpson's diversity index over productive rearrangements. TCRdb took this table from immuneACCESS and kept in-frame rearrangements with V and J called. Such tables lack part of the clones; where checked against another copy, unresolved V genes explain under half of the gap, and the rest is unexplained. That table gives V, J and clone size, and the DNA gave D and trimming. The sample table contains about 150,000 clones; only one count was recorded for 80% of them. The ten biggest clones cover around 5% of the sample.

Sequencing was done on a sample of peripheral blood. Rearrangement joined TRBV24-1 to TRBJ2-7, with TRBD1 matching 9 junction bases. The sequence was collected from a woman aged 45-60 years with acute or convalescent COVID-19. This receptor has the CDR3 CATSDRTGEVAEQYF. The DNA is as follows: TGTGCCACCAGTGACCGGACAGGGGAAGTGGCCGAGCAGTACTTC.